The source of this TCR beta chain is a study of T cells in Graves' hyperthyroidism and ophthalmopathy. V was pared by 6 bases and J by 4 bases, with 16 bases between. Germline V gene sequence: CDR1 DFQATT, CDR2 SNEGSKA (reference sequence). The length of the CDR3 is 13 residues. This clonotype was counted ten times or more. Its antigen is undetermined. Researchers took RNA transcripts and amplified the TCR beta CDR3 regions from them. Initially, a first-round RT-PCR of the TCR CDR3 employed the HTBI primer set. TCRdb itself ran the multiplex PCR reads through MiXCR, one entry per CDR3 protein. The repertoire holds some 360,000 distinct CDR3 sequences, with about 15% as singletons. Study conclusions and caveats: Most expanded thyroid clonotypes above 0.001 recurred in blood.

The source of this sequence is a woman aged 55-70 years with Graves' hyperthyroidism. Sample: blood. The rearrangement uses TRBV20-1 and TRBJ2-7, with D possibly being TRBD1 (6 bases). In DNA, the CDR3 is TGCAGTGCGAATGGACAGCCTTCTTACGAGCAGTACTTC. It is translated as CSANGQPSYEQYF.